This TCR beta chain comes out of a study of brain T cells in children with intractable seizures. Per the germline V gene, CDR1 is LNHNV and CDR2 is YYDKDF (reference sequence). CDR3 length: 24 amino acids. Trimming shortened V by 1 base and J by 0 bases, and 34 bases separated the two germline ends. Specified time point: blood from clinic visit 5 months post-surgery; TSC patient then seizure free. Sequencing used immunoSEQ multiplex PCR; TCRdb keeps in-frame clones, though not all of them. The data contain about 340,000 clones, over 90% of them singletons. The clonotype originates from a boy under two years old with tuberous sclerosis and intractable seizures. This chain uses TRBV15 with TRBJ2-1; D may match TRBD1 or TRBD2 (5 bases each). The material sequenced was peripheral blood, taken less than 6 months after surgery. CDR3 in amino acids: CATSRGGYLFGNPKIHHSYNEQFF. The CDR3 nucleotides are TGTGCCACCAGCAGAGGGGGGTATTTATTCGGTAACCCGAAAATTCATCACTCCTACAATGAGCAGTTCTTC. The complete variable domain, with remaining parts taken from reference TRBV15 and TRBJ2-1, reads DAMVIQNPRYQVTQFGKPVTLSCSQTLNHNVMYWYQQKSSQAPKLLFHYYDKDFNNEADTPDNFQSRRPNTSFCFLDIRSPGLGDTAMYLCATSRGGYLFGNPKIHHSYNEQFFGPGTRLTVL.